The entry below describes one T cell receptor (beta chain). The antigen is not known. After constant-region reverse-primer amplification, full-length variable regions underwent semi-nested PCR with Nested Universal Primer A. TCRdb re-derived calls from the 5' RACE reads in MiXCR, one entry per CDR3 protein. The data hold just under 6,000 distinct CDR3 sequences, with 45% to 65% observed a single time. General study results and limits: The larger-cohort validation was restricted to a single TCR beta V-J rearrangement rather than whole repertoires. Tumor Treg TCRs overlapped most with tumor naive CD4+ cells. The TCR gene usage of tumor memory CD4+ T cells clustered together with blood and lymph node memory CD4+ cells and with lymph node naive CD4+ cells.

The CDR3 is 15 residues long. Germline assignment: CDR1 LGHNA and CDR2 YSLEER. Trimming removed 6 bases from V and 1 base from J, with 12 bases in between. The TCR sequence derives from a female donor with breast cancer. The V call is TRBV4-3, the J call TRBJ2-2; tentatively, D is TRBD2 (5 bases). Material: naive CD4+ T cells sorted from blood. Specified subset: naive CD4+ T cells, CD4+CD45RA+CD25-. In nucleotides, the CDR3 is TGCGCCAGCAGGACCGGGCGGGTGAACACCGGGGAGCTGTTTTTT. It is translated as CASRTGRVNTGELFF.